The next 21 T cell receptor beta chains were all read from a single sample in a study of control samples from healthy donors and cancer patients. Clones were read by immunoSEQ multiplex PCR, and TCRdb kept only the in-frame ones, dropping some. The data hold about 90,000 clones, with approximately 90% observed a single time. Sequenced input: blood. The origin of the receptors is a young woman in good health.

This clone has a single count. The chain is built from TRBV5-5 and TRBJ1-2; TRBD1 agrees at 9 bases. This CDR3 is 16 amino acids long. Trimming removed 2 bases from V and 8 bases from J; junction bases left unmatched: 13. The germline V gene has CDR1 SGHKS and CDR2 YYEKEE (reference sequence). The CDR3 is CASSLLPPGQGYGYTF. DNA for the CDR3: TGTGCCAGCAGCTTATTACCGCCGGGACAGGGATACGGCTACACCTTC.

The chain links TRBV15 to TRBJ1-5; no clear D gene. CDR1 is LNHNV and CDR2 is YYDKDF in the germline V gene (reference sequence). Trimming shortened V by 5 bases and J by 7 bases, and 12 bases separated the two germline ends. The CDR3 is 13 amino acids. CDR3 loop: CATSRETGQPQHF. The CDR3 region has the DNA TGTGCCACCAGCCGGGAGACGGGGCAGCCCCAGCATTTT.

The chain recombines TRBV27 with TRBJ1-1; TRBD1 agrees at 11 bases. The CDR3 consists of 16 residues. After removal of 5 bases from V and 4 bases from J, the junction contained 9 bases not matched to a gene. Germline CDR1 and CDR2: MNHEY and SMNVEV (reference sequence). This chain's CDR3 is CASSGQGALEATEAFF. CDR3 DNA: TGTGCCAGCAGTGGACAGGGGGCTCTCGAGGCCACTGAAGCTTTCTTT.

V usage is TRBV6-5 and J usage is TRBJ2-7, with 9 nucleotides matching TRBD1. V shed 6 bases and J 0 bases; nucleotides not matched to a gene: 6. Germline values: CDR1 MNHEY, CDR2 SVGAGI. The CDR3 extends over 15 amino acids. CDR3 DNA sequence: TGTGCCAGCAGATCGACAGGGGGTAGCTCCTACGAGCAGTACTTC. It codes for CASRSTGGSSYEQYF.

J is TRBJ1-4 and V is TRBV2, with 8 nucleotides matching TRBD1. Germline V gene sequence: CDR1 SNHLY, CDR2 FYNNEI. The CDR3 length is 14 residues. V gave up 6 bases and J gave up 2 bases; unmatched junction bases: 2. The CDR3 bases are TGTGCCAGCAGGCAGGGGGCGACTAATGAAAAACTGTTTTTT. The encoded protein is CASRQGATNEKLFF.

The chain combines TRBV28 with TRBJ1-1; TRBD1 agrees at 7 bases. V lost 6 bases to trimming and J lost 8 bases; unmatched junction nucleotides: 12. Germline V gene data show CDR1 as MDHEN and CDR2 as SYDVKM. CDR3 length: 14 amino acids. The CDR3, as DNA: TGTGCCAGCAGCAGAAGGGGGCTAGATGGGGAAGCTTTCTTT. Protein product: CASSRRGLDGEAFF.

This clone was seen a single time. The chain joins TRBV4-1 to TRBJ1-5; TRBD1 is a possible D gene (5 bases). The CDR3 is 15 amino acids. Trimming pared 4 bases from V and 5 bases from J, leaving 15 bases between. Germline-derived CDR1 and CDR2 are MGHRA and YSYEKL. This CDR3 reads CASSLLLGGDQPQHF. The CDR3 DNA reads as TGCGCCAGCAGCCTGCTTCTTGGGGGGGATCAGCCCCAGCATTTT.

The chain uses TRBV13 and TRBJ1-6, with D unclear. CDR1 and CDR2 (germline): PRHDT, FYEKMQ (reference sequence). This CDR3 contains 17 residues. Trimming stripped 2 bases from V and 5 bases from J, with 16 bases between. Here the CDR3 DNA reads TGTGCCAGCAGCTTATCTGTCGGTCCCAGTCATAATTCACCCCTCCACTTT. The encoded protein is CASSLSVGPSHNSPLHF.

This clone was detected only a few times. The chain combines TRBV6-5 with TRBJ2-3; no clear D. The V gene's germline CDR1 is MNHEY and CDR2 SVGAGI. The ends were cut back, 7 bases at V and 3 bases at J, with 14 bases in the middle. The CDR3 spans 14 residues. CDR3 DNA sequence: TGTGCCAGCAAGACAACCTTAGGGACAGATACGCAGTATTTT. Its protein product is CASKTTLGTDTQYF.

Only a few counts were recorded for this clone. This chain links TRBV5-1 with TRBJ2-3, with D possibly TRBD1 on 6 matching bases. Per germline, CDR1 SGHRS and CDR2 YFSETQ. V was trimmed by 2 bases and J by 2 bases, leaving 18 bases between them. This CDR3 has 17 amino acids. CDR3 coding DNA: TGCGCCAGCAGCTTTGGATACTCAGGGGTCCCCACAGATACGCAGTATTTT. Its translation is CASSFGYSGVPTDTQYF.

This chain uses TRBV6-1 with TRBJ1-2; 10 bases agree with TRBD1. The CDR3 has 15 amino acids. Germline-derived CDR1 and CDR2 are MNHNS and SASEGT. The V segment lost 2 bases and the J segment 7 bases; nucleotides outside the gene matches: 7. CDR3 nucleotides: TGTGCCAGCAGTGAATTGGGACAGGGGAGTACTGGCTACACCTTC. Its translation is CASSELGQGSTGYTF.

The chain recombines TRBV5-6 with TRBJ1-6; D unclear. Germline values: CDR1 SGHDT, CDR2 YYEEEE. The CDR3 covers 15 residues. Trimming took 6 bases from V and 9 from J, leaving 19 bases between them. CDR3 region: CASTDGMGFPSPLHF. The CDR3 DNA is TGTGCCAGCACCGACGGGATGGGGTTTCCTTCACCCCTCCACTTT.

CDR3: CASSISEVPYGYTF. Written as DNA, the CDR3 is TGTGCCAGTAGTATTTCCGAAGTTCCCTATGGCTACACCTTC. The chain combines TRBV19 with TRBJ1-2; D is unresolved. With 3 bases removed from V and 4 bases from J, the gap between germline ends came to 12 bases. The CDR3 contains 14 residues. Germline V gene lookup returns CDR1 LNHDA and CDR2 SQIVND (reference sequence). Complete variable domain (other parts from reference TRBV19 and TRBJ1-2): DGGITQSPKYLFRKEGQNVTLSCEQNLNHDAMYWYRQDPGQGLRLIYYSQIVNDFQKGDIAEGYSVSREKKESFPLTVTSAQKNPTAFYLCASSISEVPYGYTFGSGTRLTVV.

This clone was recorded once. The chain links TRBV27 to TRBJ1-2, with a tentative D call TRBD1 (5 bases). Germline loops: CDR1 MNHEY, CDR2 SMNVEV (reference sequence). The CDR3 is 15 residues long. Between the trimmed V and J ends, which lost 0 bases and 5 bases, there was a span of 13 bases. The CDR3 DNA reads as TGTGCCAGCAGTTTATCGTGGGGCGGATTTTATGGCTACACCTTC. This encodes CASSLSWGGFYGYTF.

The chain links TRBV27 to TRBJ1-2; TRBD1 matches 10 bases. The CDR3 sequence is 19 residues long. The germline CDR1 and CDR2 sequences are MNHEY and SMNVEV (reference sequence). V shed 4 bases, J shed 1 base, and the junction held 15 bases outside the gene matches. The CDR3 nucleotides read TGTGCCAGCAGTTCCTGGAAGGGGGACAGGGGCAATTTTAACTATGGCTACACCTTC. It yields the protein CASSSWKGDRGNFNYGYTF.

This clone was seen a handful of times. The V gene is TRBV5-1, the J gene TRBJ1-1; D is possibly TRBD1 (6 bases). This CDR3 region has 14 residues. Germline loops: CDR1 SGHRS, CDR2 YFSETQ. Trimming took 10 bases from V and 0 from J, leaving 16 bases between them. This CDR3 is CASGAGSMNTEAFF. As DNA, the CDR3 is TGCGCCTCGGGGGCGGGAAGTATGAACACTGAAGCTTTCTTT.

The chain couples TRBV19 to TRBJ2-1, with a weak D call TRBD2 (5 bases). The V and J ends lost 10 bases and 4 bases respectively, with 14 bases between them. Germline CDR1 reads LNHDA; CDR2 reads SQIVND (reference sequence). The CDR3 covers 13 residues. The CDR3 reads CATWDRGYNEQFF. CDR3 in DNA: TGTGCCACCTGGGATCGGGGATACAATGAGCAGTTCTTC.

CDR3: CASSAGTSTDTQYF. The CDR3 coding sequence is TGTGCCAGCAGTGCAGGGACAAGCACAGATACGCAGTATTTT. V usage is TRBV6-4 and J usage is TRBJ2-3; tentative D call: TRBD1 (6 bases). Trimming cost V 4 bases and J 0 bases, with 8 bases left between them. This CDR3 region has 14 residues. Germline CDR1 MRHNA, CDR2 SNTAGT.

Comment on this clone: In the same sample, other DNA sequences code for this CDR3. The CDR3 reads CASSIGALGTEAFF. For the CDR3, the DNA is TGTGCCAGTAGTATTGGCGCCCTGGGGACTGAAGCTTTCTTT. The chain has TRBV19 and TRBJ1-1; D not certain. Germline CDR1 is LNHDA and CDR2 is SQIVND (reference sequence). Trimming removed 3 bases at V and 5 bases at J, with 13 bases between. There are 14 residues in the CDR3.

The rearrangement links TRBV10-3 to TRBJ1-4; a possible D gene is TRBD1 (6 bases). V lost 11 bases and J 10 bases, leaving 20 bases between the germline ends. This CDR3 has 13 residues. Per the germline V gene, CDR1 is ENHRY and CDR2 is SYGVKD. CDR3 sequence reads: CASKRTVGGKLFF. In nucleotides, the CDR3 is TGTGCCTCAAAACGGACAGTTGGCGGAAAACTGTTTTTT.

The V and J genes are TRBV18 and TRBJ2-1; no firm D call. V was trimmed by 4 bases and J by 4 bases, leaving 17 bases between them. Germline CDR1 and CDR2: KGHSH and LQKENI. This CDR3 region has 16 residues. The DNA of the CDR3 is TGTGCCAGCTCACTCGGCCCGGGTTATACTTACAATGAGCAGTTCTTC. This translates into CASSLGPGYTYNEQFF.